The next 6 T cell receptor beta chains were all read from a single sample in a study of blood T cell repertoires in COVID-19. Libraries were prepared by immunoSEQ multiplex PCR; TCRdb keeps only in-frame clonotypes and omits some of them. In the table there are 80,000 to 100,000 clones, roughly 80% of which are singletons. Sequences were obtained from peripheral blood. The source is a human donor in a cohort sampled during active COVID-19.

CDR3 bases: TGTGCCAGCAGTTCGACAGGGATCTCCAGCTCCTATAATTCACCCCTCCACTTT. This encodes CASSSTGISSSYNSPLHF. The chain combines TRBV7-8 with TRBJ1-6, with 7 bases fitting TRBD1. V lost 6 bases, J lost 0 bases, and 11 bases stayed unmatched. Germline CDR1 and CDR2: SGHVS and FQNEAQ. The CDR3 runs to 18 residues.

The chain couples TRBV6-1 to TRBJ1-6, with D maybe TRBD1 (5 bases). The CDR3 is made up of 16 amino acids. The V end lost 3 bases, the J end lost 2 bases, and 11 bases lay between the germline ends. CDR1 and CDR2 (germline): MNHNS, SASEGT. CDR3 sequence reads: CASSESGQTYNSPLHF. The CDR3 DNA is TGTGCCAGCAGTGAGAGTGGACAAACCTATAATTCACCCCTCCACTTT.

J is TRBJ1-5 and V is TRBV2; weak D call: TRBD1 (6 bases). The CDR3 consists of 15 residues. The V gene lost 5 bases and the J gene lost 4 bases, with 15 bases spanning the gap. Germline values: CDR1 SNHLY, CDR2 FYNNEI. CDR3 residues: CASSTGKTTNQPQHF. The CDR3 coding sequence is TGTGCCAGCAGTACAGGGAAGACTACAAATCAGCCCCAGCATTTT.

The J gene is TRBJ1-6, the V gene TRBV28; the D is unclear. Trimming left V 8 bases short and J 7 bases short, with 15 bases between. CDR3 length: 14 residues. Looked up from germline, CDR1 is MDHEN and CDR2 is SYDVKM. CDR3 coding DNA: TGTGCCAGCGCCTACTCAGGCCCCAATTCACCCCTCCACTTT. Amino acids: CASAYSGPNSPLHF.

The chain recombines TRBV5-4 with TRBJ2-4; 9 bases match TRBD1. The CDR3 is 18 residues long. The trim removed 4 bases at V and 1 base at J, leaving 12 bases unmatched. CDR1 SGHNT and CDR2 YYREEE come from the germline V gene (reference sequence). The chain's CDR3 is CASSRRGTGLMAKNIQYF. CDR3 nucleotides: TGTGCCAGCAGCCGACGCGGGACAGGGCTGATGGCCAAAAACATTCAGTACTTC.

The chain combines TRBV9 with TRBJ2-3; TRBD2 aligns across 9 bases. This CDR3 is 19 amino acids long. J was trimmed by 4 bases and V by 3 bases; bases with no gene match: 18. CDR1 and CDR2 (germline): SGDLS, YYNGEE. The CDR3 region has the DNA TGTGCCAGCAGCGGACGGGTTAGCGGGGGCGTTCAGGGGCCAGATACGCAGTATTTT. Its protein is CASSGRVSGGVQGPDTQYF.